This TCR beta chain was captured by sequencing in a study of T-cell memory formation after mild COVID-19. With constant-segment primers, 5'RACE yielded cDNA libraries of TCR alpha and TCR beta that carried sample barcodes and UMIs. TCRdb processed the 5' RACE reads anew with MiXCR; each CDR3 protein has one entry. The profile shows roughly 15,000 distinct CDR3 sequences, about a fifth of them singletons. Study-wide results and limits: There was a balanced CD4/CD8 profile in clones contracting day 15 to 85, and later expanders leaned CD4+. Cross-reactive memory apparently joined, as some responding clones appeared in pre-infection memory.

There are many counts of this clonotype. Its antigen remains unknown. The sample comprised PBMCs or a T cell subset sorted from them (not recorded which). The TCR sequence derives from a man aged 18 to 29 who had mild COVID-19 (a few samples of this study predate the infection). Cell type and time point are not known.

CDR3 sequence: CSARVGDRDQPQHF. As DNA, the CDR3 is TGCAGTGCTAGAGTGGGAGACAGGGATCAGCCCCAGCATTTT. The chain carries TRBV20-1 and TRBJ1-5; 7 bases agree with TRBD1. The CDR3 totals 14 residues. The germline CDR1 and CDR2 sequences are DFQATT and SNEGSKA (reference sequence). J was trimmed by 5 bases and V by 1 base; bases with no gene match: 5.